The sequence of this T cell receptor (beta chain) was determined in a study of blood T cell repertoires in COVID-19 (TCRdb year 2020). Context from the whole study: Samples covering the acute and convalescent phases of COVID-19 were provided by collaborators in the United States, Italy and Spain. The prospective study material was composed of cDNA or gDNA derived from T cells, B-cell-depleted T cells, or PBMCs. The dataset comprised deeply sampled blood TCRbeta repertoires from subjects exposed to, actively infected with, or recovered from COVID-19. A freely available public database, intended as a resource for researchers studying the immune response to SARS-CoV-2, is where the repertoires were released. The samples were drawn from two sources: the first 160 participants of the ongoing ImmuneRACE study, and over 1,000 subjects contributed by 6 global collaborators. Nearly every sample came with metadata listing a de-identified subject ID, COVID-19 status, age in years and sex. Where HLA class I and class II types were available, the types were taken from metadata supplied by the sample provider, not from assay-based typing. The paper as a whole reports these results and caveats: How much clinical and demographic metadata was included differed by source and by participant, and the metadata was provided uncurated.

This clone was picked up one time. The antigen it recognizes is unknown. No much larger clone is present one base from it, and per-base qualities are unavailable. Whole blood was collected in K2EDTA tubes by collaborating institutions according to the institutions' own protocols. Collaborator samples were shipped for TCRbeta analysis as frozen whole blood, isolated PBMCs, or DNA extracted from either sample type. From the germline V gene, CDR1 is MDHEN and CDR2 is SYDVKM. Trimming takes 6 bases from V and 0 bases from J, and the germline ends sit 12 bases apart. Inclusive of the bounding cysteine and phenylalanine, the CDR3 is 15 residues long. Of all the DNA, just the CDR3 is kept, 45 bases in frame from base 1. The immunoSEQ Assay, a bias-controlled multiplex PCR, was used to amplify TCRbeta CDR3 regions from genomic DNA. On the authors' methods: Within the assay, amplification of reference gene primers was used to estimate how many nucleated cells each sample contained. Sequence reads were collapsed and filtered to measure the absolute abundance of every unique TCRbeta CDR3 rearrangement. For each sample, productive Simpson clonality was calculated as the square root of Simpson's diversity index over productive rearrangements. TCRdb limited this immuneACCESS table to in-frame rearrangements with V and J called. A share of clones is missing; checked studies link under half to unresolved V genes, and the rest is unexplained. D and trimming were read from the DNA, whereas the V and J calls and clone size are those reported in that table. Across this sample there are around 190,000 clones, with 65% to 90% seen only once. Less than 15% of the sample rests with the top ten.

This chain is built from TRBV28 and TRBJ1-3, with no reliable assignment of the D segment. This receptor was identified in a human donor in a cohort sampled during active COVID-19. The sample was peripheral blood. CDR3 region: CASSYPGGSGNTIYF. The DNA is TGTGCCAGCAGCTATCCCGGAGGCTCTGGAAACACCATATATTTT.